The rows below give T cell receptor beta chains drawn from one sample of a study of blood T cell repertoires in COVID-19. Sequencing was performed with immunoSEQ multiplex PCR; in TCRdb, only in-frame clones are kept and a portion is missing. The repertoire holds around 300,000 clones, 85% seen once, with around 2.3% in the top ten. The sequenced sample consisted of PBMCs or T cells enriched from blood (not recorded which). These receptors were obtained from a woman between 45 and 65 years old who had recovered from COVID-19. Each CDR3 is given with its conserved first and last residue. A D gene is named only where the DNA matches it firmly. Part of the rows lack a size; the others show once, few, many or a class for expanded clones.

CDR3 protein,CDR3 DNA,J gene,D gene,V gene,clone size
CASSQGQGADGYTF,TGTGCCAGCAGCCAAGGACAGGGGGCGGATGGCTACACCTTC,TRBJ1-2,TRBD1,TRBV3-1/TRBV3-2,.
CASTGDRGDEQYF,TGTGCCAGCACGGGGGACAGGGGGGACGAGCAGTACTTC,TRBJ2-7,TRBD1,TRBV3-1/TRBV3-2,.
CAWSARYWRQGANEKLFF,TGTGCCTGGAGTGCCCGGTACTGGCGACAGGGGGCTAATGAAAAACTGTTTTTT,TRBJ1-4,TRBD1,TRBV30,few
CASSGRRTTSGIRDTQYF,TGTGCCAGTAGTGGACGTCGAACTACTAGCGGGATCCGGGATACGCAGTATTTT,TRBJ2-3,TRBD2,TRBV19,.
CASSPNTDTQYF,TGTGCCAGCAGCCCCAACACAGATACGCAGTATTTT,TRBJ2-3,.,TRBV3-1/TRBV3-2,.
CASSLEAGAGEQYF,TGTGCCAGCAGCTTGGAAGCGGGGGCTGGCGAGCAGTACTTC,TRBJ2-7,TRBD2,TRBV5-4,.
CASSIRTISETQYF,TGTGCCAGTAGTATTCGGACTATCTCGGAGACCCAGTACTTC,TRBJ2-5,.,TRBV19,.
CASSQPFGRLGNEQFF,TGTGCCAGCAGCCAACCCTTCGGGAGGTTGGGCAATGAGCAGTTCTTC,TRBJ2-1,TRBD2,TRBV7-9,.
CASSDHNTGELFF,TGTGCCAGCAGTGACCATAACACCGGGGAGCTGTTTTTT,TRBJ2-2,.,TRBV6-4,once
CASSVRSGSTDTQYF,TGTGCCAGCAGCGTCCGGAGCGGGAGCACAGATACGCAGTATTTT,TRBJ2-3,.,TRBV7-2,.
CASSMAGAYEQYF,TGTGCCAGTAGTATGGCAGGGGCCTACGAGCAGTACTTC,TRBJ2-7,.,TRBV19,.
CASSQARAGEQFF,TGTGCCAGCAGCCAAGCGAGGGCGGGTGAGCAGTTCTTC,TRBJ2-1,.,TRBV4-2,.
CATSRDRRGTYNSPLHF,TGTGCCACCAGCAGAGATCGGCGGGGCACCTATAATTCACCCCTCCACTTT,TRBJ1-6,.,TRBV15,.
CASSSLDRANEKLFF,TGTGCCAGCAGCTCCCTTGATCGGGCTAATGAAAAACTGTTTTTT,TRBJ1-4,.,TRBV7-2,.
CASSMLGQGVYEQYF,TGTGCCAGTAGTATGTTGGGACAGGGGGTTTACGAGCAGTACTTC,TRBJ2-7,TRBD1,TRBV19,.
CASSPGKRQIKSSYEQYF,TGTGCCAGCTCACCCGGAAAGAGACAGATTAAGAGTTCCTACGAGCAGTACTTC,TRBJ2-7,.,TRBV18,.
CASSVSAYGYNEQFF,TGTGCCAGCAGCGTTAGCGCGTACGGATACAATGAGCAGTTCTTC,TRBJ2-1,.,TRBV7-9,.
CASTQEINSYNEQFF,TGTGCCAGCACCCAGGAAATAAACTCCTACAATGAGCAGTTCTTC,TRBJ2-1,.,TRBV7-9,.
CASSQPGANEKLFF,TGTGCCAGCAGTCAACCGGGAGCAAATGAAAAACTGTTTTTT,TRBJ1-4,.,TRBV6-5,.
CASSTSPGLAAGELFF,TGTGCCAGCAGCACGAGCCCGGGACTAGCAGCCGGGGAGCTGTTTTTT,TRBJ2-2,TRBD2,TRBV7-2,.
CASSSLQGPSYGYTF,TGTGCCAGTAGCTCGCTTCAGGGCCCCAGCTATGGCTACACCTTC,TRBJ1-2,.,TRBV19,.
CASSLSQNQPQHF,TGTGCCAGCAGTTTATCACAGAATCAGCCCCAGCATTTT,TRBJ1-5,.,TRBV27,once
CASSLFGGGETQYF,TGTGCCAGTAGTTTGTTCGGGGGTGGAGAGACCCAGTACTTC,TRBJ2-5,.,TRBV19,.
CASSLASQVSLQLNNSPLHF,TGTGCCAGCAGCTTAGCAAGCCAGGTCTCCCTCCAACTTAATAATTCACCCCTCCACTTT,TRBJ1-6,.,TRBV7-8,.
CASSPPDRGNEKLFF,TGTGCCAGCTCTCCGCCGGACAGGGGGAATGAAAAACTGTTTTTT,TRBJ1-4,TRBD1,TRBV18,.
CASSASQRERSNF,TGTGCCAGCTCGGCGAGCCAAAGGGAGCGGTCGAACTTC,TRBJ2-4,.,TRBV18,.
CASSVGGSYGYTF,TGTGCCAGCAGCGTCGGAGGCTCCTATGGCTACACCTTC,TRBJ1-2,.,TRBV9,once
CASSEPVLNTEAFF,TGTGCCAGCAGTGAACCGGTATTGAACACTGAAGCTTTCTTT,TRBJ1-1,.,TRBV2,few
CASSVVAGAWEQFF,TGTGCCAGCAGCGTAGTTGCGGGAGCTTGGGAGCAGTTCTTC,TRBJ2-1,TRBD2,TRBV9,.
CASSRPGTEAFF,TGCGCCAGCTCCCGGCCGGGCACTGAAGCTTTCTTT,TRBJ1-1,.,TRBV23-1,.
CASSLGGSYNSPLHF,TGTGCCAGCAGTTTAGGGGGCAGCTATAATTCACCCCTCCACTTT,TRBJ1-6,.,TRBV28,.
CASSPQGLNTEAFF,TGTGCCAGCAGCCCCCAGGGCCTGAACACTGAAGCTTTCTTT,TRBJ1-1,.,TRBV2,few
CASSLSKGTGAFTDTQYF,TGTGCCAGCAGTTTAAGTAAAGGCACAGGGGCCTTCACAGATACGCAGTATTTT,TRBJ2-3,TRBD1,TRBV27,.
CAWKLSGDHNQPQHF,TGTGCCTGGAAACTGTCAGGGGACCACAATCAGCCCCAGCATTTT,TRBJ1-5,.,TRBV30,once
CASSWGSSGRTYNEQFF,TGTGCCAGCAGCTGGGGGTCTAGCGGGAGAACCTACAATGAGCAGTTCTTC,TRBJ2-1,TRBD2,TRBV7-2,.
CASSPATGPSSYEQYF,TGCGCCAGCAGCCCCGCCACAGGGCCGAGCTCCTACGAGCAGTACTTC,TRBJ2-7,.,TRBV5-1,.
CATKSRLNYGYTF,TGTGCCACCAAGAGCAGGCTGAACTATGGCTACACCTTC,TRBJ1-2,.,TRBV27,.
CAGDLEAFF,TGTGCCGGAGACCTTGAAGCTTTCTTT,TRBJ1-1,.,TRBV5-4,.
CATSDPDFSLFANEKLFF,TGTGCCACCAGTGATCCGGACTTTTCCCTGTTCGCTAATGAAAAACTGTTTTTT,TRBJ1-4,.,TRBV24-1,.
CASSPATGLTNEKLFF,TGTGCCAGCAGCCCCGCAACAGGCTTAACTAATGAAAAACTGTTTTTT,TRBJ1-4,.,TRBV4-2,.
CAWSGLARPYEQYF,TGTGCCTGGAGTGGGCTAGCGAGACCCTACGAGCAGTACTTC,TRBJ2-7,.,TRBV30,.
CASSIDRGHDNEQFF,TGTGCCAGTAGTATTGACAGGGGGCACGACAATGAGCAGTTCTTC,TRBJ2-1,TRBD1,TRBV19,once
CASSIGLTWALQETQYF,TGTGCCAGTAGTATCGGACTCACGTGGGCCCTACAAGAGACCCAGTACTTC,TRBJ2-5,.,TRBV19,.
CASSLQGNTEAFF,TGTGCCAGCAGCTTGCAGGGAAACACTGAAGCTTTCTTT,TRBJ1-1,.,TRBV7-9,few
CASSPGGRTDTQYF,TGTGCCAGCAGCCCGGGGGGACGCACAGATACGCAGTATTTT,TRBJ2-3,TRBD2,TRBV5-4,.
CASSYRLAGASTEAFF,TGTGCCAGCAGTTACCGCCTTGCGGGGGCGAGCACTGAAGCTTTCTTT,TRBJ1-1,.,TRBV6-5,once